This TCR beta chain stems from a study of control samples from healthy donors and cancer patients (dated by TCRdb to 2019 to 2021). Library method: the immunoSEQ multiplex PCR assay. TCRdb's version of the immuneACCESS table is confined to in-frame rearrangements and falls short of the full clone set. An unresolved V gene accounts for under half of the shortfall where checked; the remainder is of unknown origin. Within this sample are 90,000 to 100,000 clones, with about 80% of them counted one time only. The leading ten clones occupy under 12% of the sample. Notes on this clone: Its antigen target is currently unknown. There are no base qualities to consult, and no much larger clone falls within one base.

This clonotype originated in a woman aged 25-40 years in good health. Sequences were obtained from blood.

This receptor carries the CDR3 CASSPTRLAGGSYEQYF. The DNA sequence follows: TGTGCCAGCAGCCCTACCCGTCTAGCGGGGGGTTCCTACGAGCAGTACTTC. The chain is assembled from TRBV11-2 and TRBJ2-7; 11 central bases correspond to TRBD2. Trimmed from V: 5 bases; trimmed from J: 1 base; junction bases lacking a gene match: 10. From cysteine to phenylalanine, the CDR3 is 17 amino acids long. The read is trimmed to its CDR3 DNA, 51 bases read in frame from base 1. In the germline V gene, CDR1 corresponds to SGHAT and CDR2 to FQNNGV.